This TCR beta chain was captured by sequencing in a study of blood T cell repertoires in COVID-19. Study overall: Researchers got acute and convalescent COVID-19 samples from the United States, Italy and Spain. PBMCs, B-cell-depleted T cells, or T cells provided the cDNA or gDNA that made up the material.

There are a few counts of this clone. Under the authors' procedure: For nucleated cells, counts were estimated from reference gene primer amplification. The assay was immunoSEQ multiplex PCR, and TCRdb's table has in-frame clones only and misses some. V and J calls plus clone size are reproduced from that table; the DNA served to infer D and trimming. The table has about 250,000 clones, 65% to 90% seen once. CDR1 and CDR2 (germline): LGHDT, YNNKEL (reference sequence). The V end was cut by 4 bases, the J end by 1 base, with 10 bases between. The CDR3 is 14 residues long. The chain couples TRBV3-1 (or the pseudogene TRBV3-2) to TRBJ2-5; weak D call: TRBD2 (5 bases). The sequence was collected from a woman older than 75 with active or convalescent COVID-19. The material sequenced was peripheral blood. DNA for the CDR3: TGTGCCAGCAGCCTTGCCAGCGGCCAAGAGACCCAGTACTTC. It yields the protein CASSLASGQETQYF.